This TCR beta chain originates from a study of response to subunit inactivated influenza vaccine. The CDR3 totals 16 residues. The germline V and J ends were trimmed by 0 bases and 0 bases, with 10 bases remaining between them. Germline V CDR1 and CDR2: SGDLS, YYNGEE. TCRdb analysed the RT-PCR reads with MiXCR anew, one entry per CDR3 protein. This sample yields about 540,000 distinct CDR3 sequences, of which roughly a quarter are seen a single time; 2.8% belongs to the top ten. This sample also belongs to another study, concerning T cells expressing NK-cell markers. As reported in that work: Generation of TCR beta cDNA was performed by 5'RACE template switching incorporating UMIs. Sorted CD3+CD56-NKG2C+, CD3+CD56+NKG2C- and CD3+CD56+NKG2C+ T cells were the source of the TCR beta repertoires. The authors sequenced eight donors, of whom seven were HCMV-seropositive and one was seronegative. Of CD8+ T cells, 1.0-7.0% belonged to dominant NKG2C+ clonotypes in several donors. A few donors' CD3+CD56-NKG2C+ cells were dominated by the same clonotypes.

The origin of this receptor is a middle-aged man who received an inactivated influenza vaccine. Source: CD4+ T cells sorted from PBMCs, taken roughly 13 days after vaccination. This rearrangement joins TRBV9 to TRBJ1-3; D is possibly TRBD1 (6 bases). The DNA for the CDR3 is TGTGCCAGCAGCGTAGGGACAGAGAGCTCTGGAAACACCATATATTTT. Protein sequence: CASSVGTESSGNTIYF.